A single sample gave rise to the 16 T cell receptor beta chains below, sequenced in a study of cytomegalovirus exposure and HLA in healthy donors. The primer mix had 60 Vbeta and 13 Jbeta primers. The assay was immunoSEQ multiplex PCR, and TCRdb's table has in-frame clones only and misses some. The table shows tens of thousands of clones, with less than 65% occurring only once. Material: PBMCs. Receptor source: a woman under 40 in good health and CMV-seronegative.

V and J are TRBV29-1 and TRBJ2-5; 7 positions agree with TRBD1. Looked up from germline, CDR1 is SQVTM and CDR2 is ANQGSEA. Unmatched junction bases numbered 4, after V lost 2 bases and J lost 4 bases. The CDR3 totals 13 residues. CDR3 protein: CSVENPGGETQYF. In DNA, the CDR3 is TGCAGCGTTGAAAATCCAGGGGGAGAGACCCAGTACTTC.

The genes are TRBV5-4 and TRBJ2-5, with a weak D call TRBD1 (6 bases). CDR1 is SGHNT and CDR2 is YYREEE in the germline V gene (reference sequence). CDR3 length: 14 amino acids. V was pared by 4 bases and J by 3 bases, with 13 bases between. For the CDR3, the DNA is TGTGCCAGCAGCCCCGGGACACGAAAAGAGACCCAGTACTTC. This encodes CASSPGTRKETQYF.

Here the CDR3 DNA reads TGTGCCAGCAGCCGGAGCTCCTACAATGAGCAGTTCTTC. Amino acids: CASSRSSYNEQFF. V and J are TRBV6-8 and TRBJ2-1; no reliable D call. Trimming took off 6 bases at V and 0 bases at J, with 6 bases between the two ends. This CDR3 comprises 13 residues. Germline V gives CDR1 MNHGY, CDR2 SAAAGT.

This chain connects TRBV9 to TRBJ1-2; 8 bases match TRBD1. Germline V lookup: CDR1 SGDLS, CDR2 YYNGEE. The CDR3 has 13 amino acids. Trimming took 3 bases from V and 8 from J; bases not matched to a gene: 6. CDR3 in DNA: TGTGCCAGCAGCGCTCCACAGGGGGACGGCTACACCTTC. It encodes CASSAPQGDGYTF.

V is TRBV5-1 and J is TRBJ2-7; D gene ambiguous. Trimming removed 4 bases at V and 6 bases at J, with 20 bases between. The CDR3 consists of 15 residues. The germline V gene has CDR1 SGHRS and CDR2 YFSETQ. CDR3 nucleotide sequence: TGCGCCAGCAGCCGGCAGGTCTCCCTGGGTACCGAGCAGTACTTC. The encoded protein is CASSRQVSLGTEQYF. Full variable domain (rest looked up from reference TRBV5-1 and TRBJ2-7): KAGVTQTPRYLIKTRGQQVTLSCSPISGHRSVSWYQQTPGQGLQFLFEYFSETQRNKGNFPGRFSGRQFSNSRSEMNVSTLELGDSALYLCASSRQVSLGTEQYFGPGTRLTVT.

This chain uses TRBV7-9 with TRBJ2-7, with 7 nucleotides matching TRBD1. V was pared by 2 bases and J by 4 bases, with 11 bases of the junction left unmatched. The CDR3 sequence is 16 residues long. CDR1 and CDR2 from the germline V gene are SEHNR and FQNEAQ (reference sequence). The CDR3 DNA follows: TGTGCCAGCAGCTTAACAGGGGCCTCATCCCCGTACGAGCAGTACTTC. Amino acid sequence: CASSLTGASSPYEQYF.

This chain connects TRBV4-2 to TRBJ1-2; no clear D gene. V lost 0 bases, J lost 6 bases, and 11 bases lay in between. The CDR3 runs 14 residues. CDR1 and CDR2 (germline): LGHNA, YNFKEQ. CDR3 bases: TGTGCCAGCAGCCAAGATGTCCAGGAAAATGGCTACACCTTC. Protein product: CASSQDVQENGYTF.

There are a few counts of this clone. The chain joins TRBV7-2 to TRBJ2-7, with TRBD2 matching 8 bases. V lost 6 bases, J lost 4 bases, and 11 bases stayed unmatched. The CDR3 is made up of 15 amino acids. CDR1 and CDR2 (germline): SGHTA, FQGNSA. The CDR3 loop is CASRRPGTSLYEQYF. Here the CDR3 DNA reads TGTGCCAGCAGACGCCCCGGGACTAGTTTGTACGAGCAGTACTTC. Together with reference TRBV7-2 and TRBJ2-7, the CDR3 gives the full variable domain: GAGVSQSPSNKVTEKGKDVELRCDPISGHTALYWYRQSLGQGLEFLIYFQGNSAPDKSGLPSDRFSAERTGGSVSTLTIQRTQQEDSAVYLCASRRPGTSLYEQYFGPGTRLTVT.

V and J are TRBV6-6 and TRBJ1-2; tentative D call: TRBD1 (5 bases). CDR1 is MNHNY and CDR2 is SVGAGI in the germline V gene (reference sequence). The ends were cut back, 6 bases at V and 7 bases at J, with 12 bases in the middle. The CDR3 has 12 residues. CDR3 DNA: TGTGCCAGCAGCCAGACAGTGGGTGGCTACACCTTC. Protein sequence: CASSQTVGGYTF.

CDR3 DNA sequence: TGTGCCAGCAGCACACAGGGGCCTAACACTGAAGCTTTCTTT. As protein: CASSTQGPNTEAFF. The V gene is TRBV2, the J gene TRBJ1-1; the match to TRBD1 covers 7 bases. Germline V CDR1 and CDR2: SNHLY, FYNNEI. Germline trimming cut 6 bases from V and 2 bases from J; bases unmatched to any gene: 6. The CDR3 runs to 14 residues.

V usage is TRBV7-7 and J usage is TRBJ2-5; 9 bases line up with TRBD1. CDR3 length: 13 residues. Germline lookup yields CDR1 SSHAT and CDR2 FNYEAQ (reference sequence). V lost 5 bases and J lost 5; bases outside the gene matches: 3. CDR3 in amino acids: CASSRDRAETQYF. CDR3 coding DNA: TGTGCCAGCAGCCGGGACAGGGCGGAGACCCAGTACTTC.

CDR3 protein: CASSDRKYGYTF. The CDR3 DNA sequence: TGTGCCAGCAGCGACAGGAAATATGGCTACACCTTC. The J gene is TRBJ1-2, the V gene TRBV5-6; D is possibly TRBD1 (6 bases). This CDR3 is built from 12 residues. V lost 4 bases, J lost 5 bases, and 9 bases lay in between. From germline, CDR1 is SGHDT and CDR2 YYEEEE.

This clone showed up just a few times. This chain connects TRBV19 to TRBJ1-1; D remains ambiguous. The germline V gene encodes CDR1 LNHDA and CDR2 SQIVND (reference sequence). There are 12 residues in the CDR3. Trimming cost V 3 bases and J 5 bases, with 7 bases left between them. The CDR3 DNA sequence: TGTGCCAGTAGTATTTCCCTAACTGAAGCTTTCTTT. It is translated as CASSISLTEAFF.

The chain carries TRBV27 and TRBJ1-1; D call uncertain. The CDR3 length is 13 residues. Germline CDR1 is MNHEY and CDR2 is SMNVEV (reference sequence). V lost 6 bases to trimming and J lost 3 bases, with 11 bases between them. For the CDR3, the DNA is TGTGCCAGCAGAGCAGGTAAACACACTGAAGCTTTCTTT. This codes for CASRAGKHTEAFF.

The chain employs TRBV7-6 and TRBJ1-1, with TRBD1 identical over 8 bases. The CDR3 spans 18 residues. CDR1 and CDR2 (germline): SGHVS, FNYEAQ. The junction had 11 bases not matched to a gene; V was cut back by 2 bases and J by 0 bases. In DNA, the CDR3 is TGTGCCAGCAGCTTACAGGAGCAGGGGGCCGATATGAACACTGAAGCTTTCTTT. Its protein is CASSLQEQGADMNTEAFF. Complete variable domain (other parts from reference TRBV7-6 and TRBJ1-1): GAGVSQSPRYKVTKRGQDVALRCDPISGHVSLYWYRQALGQGPEFLTYFNYEAQQDKSGLPNDRFSAERPEGSISTLTIQRTEQRDSAMYRCASSLQEQGADMNTEAFFGQGTRLTVV.

The rearrangement uses TRBV4-3 and TRBJ2-5; 7 bases are shared with TRBD2. The CDR3 loop spans 18 amino acids. CDR1 is LGHNA and CDR2 is YSLEER in the germline V gene. V lost 1 base, J lost 4 bases, and 15 bases stayed unmatched. Here the CDR3 reads CASSQGRGEGGMRETQYF. CDR3 in DNA: TGCGCCAGCAGCCAAGGTCGAGGGGAGGGAGGAATGCGAGAGACCCAGTACTTC.